This is a list of T cell receptor beta chains from one sample in a study of blood T cell repertoires in COVID-19. The data were produced by immunoSEQ multiplex PCR, yet TCRdb's version contains in-frame clones alone and is incomplete. The sample contains tens of thousands of clones, around 83% of which appear only once. Sequences were obtained from peripheral blood. These receptors were obtained from a man aged 80 or over with acute or convalescent COVID-19. Each CDR3 is given with its conserved first and last residue. Fields, in order: D gene, clone size, J gene, V gene, CDR3 protein, CDR3 DNA. D genes are given only for firm matches. Rows give clone size only sometimes, using once, few, many, or a class for an expanded clone.

>-|-|TRBJ1-3|TRBV4-3
CASSQVPLGGSGNTIYF
TGCGCCAGCAGCCAAGTCCCGTTGGGGGGCTCTGGAAACACCATATATTTT
>TRBD2|once|TRBJ2-3|TRBV27
CASSFSRRPGLAGTSTDTQYF
TGTGCCAGCAGTTTTTCTCGGCGCCCCGGGCTAGCGGGGACTTCCACAGATACGCAGTATTTT
>-|-|TRBJ2-7|TRBV25-1
CASSVSLGAGWAYEQYF
TGTGCCAGCAGTGTATCCCTTGGGGCAGGGTGGGCCTACGAGCAGTACTTC
>-|-|TRBJ2-1|TRBV7-2
CASSLNPRGGRFF
TGTGCCAGCAGCTTAAATCCGAGGGGGGGCCGATTCTTC
>-|-|TRBJ2-1|TRBV10-1
CASSESWQGYNEQFF
TGCGCCAGCAGTGAGTCGTGGCAGGGGTACAATGAGCAGTTCTTC
>TRBD1|-|TRBJ1-1|TRBV5-1
CASSSDPGQVRTEAFF
TGCGCCAGCAGCTCGGACCCGGGACAGGTACGCACTGAAGCTTTCTTT
>TRBD1|-|TRBJ1-5|TRBV19
CASQSTGSYQPQHF
TGTGCCAGCCAGTCGACAGGGAGTTATCAGCCCCAGCATTTT
>-|-|TRBJ2-3|TRBV28
CASSLLGTDTQYF
TGTGCCAGCAGCCTACTAGGCACAGATACGCAGTATTTT
>-|-|TRBJ2-5|TRBV7-2
CASSFDFVGGRETQYF
TGTGCCAGCAGCTTCGATTTTGTGGGGGGACGAGAGACCCAGTACTTC
>TRBD1|-|TRBJ1-5|TRBV5-1
CASSGTGGAGQPQHF
TGCGCCAGCAGCGGGACAGGGGGGGCAGGTCAGCCCCAGCATTTT
>-|-|TRBJ1-1|TRBV18
CASSPQNTEAFF
TGTGCCAGCTCACCCCAGAACACTGAAGCTTTCTTT
>-|few|TRBJ2-2|TRBV5-4
CASSLGQLIGAGELFF
TGTGCCAGCAGCTTAGGCCAGCTTATCGGGGCCGGGGAGCTGTTTTTT
>TRBD2|-|TRBJ2-7|TRBV27
CASSPGLAGGGEQYF
TGTGCCAGCAGTCCTGGGCTAGCGGGAGGAGGTGAGCAGTACTTC
>TRBD1|-|TRBJ1-2|TRBV4-3
CASSQDHRGSSGNYGYTF
TGCGCCAGCAGCCAAGATCACAGGGGATCATCTGGAAACTATGGCTACACCTTC
>TRBD2|once|TRBJ2-7|TRBV9
CASRGLAGSYEQYF
TGTGCCAGCAGAGGCCTAGCGGGGTCATACGAGCAGTACTTC
>TRBD1|few|TRBJ1-4|TRBV27
CASRSGLTGDNEKLFF
TGTGCCAGCAGATCCGGATTGACAGGGGACAATGAAAAACTGTTTTTT
>-|-|TRBJ2-4|TRBV12-3/TRBV12-4
CASSPPEGRIQYF
TGTGCCAGCAGTCCCCCGGAGGGTCGGATTCAGTACTTC
>-|once|TRBJ1-2|TRBV7-9
CASSLEVRAARRGSSGYTF
TGTGCCAGCAGCTTAGAGGTCCGGGCCGCACGAAGGGGTTCAAGTGGCTACACCTTC
>TRBD1|-|TRBJ2-6|TRBV27
CASTPGTGERANVLTF
TGTGCCAGCACACCCGGGACAGGGGAAAGGGCCAACGTCCTGACTTTC
>-|-|TRBJ2-1|TRBV6-5
CATCCGADNEQFF
TGTGCCACCTGTTGTGGAGCGGACAATGAGCAGTTCTTC
>TRBD2|few|TRBJ2-2|TRBV25-1
CASSSDPGGSTSTGELFF
TGTGCCAGCAGTTCCGACCCGGGAGGGAGTACGAGCACCGGGGAGCTGTTTTTT
>TRBD2|-|TRBJ2-1|TRBV6-2/TRBV6-3
CASTPGGLAGGLSYNEQFF
TGTGCCAGCACCCCGGGGGGACTAGCGGGGGGGCTGTCCTACAATGAGCAGTTCTTC
>TRBD1|-|TRBJ2-7|TRBV11-2
CASTPTGGIYEQYF
TGTGCCAGCACCCCGACAGGGGGCATTTACGAGCAGTACTTC
>-|-|TRBJ1-4|TRBV3-1/TRBV3-2
CASSPPRGHEKLFF
TGTGCCAGCAGTCCGCCAAGGGGCCATGAAAAACTGTTTTTT
>-|-|TRBJ1-2|TRBV19
CASKVQGNYGYTF
TGTGCCAGTAAAGTTCAGGGAAACTATGGCTACACCTTC
>-|-|TRBJ1-5|TRBV7-2
CASSSDRGGSYSNQPQHF
TGTGCCAGCAGCTCCGATAGGGGGGGGAGTTATAGCAATCAGCCCCAGCATTTT
>-|-|TRBJ1-3|TRBV28
CASSKGGTIYF
TGTGCCAGCAGTAAAGGGGGCACCATATATTTT
>TRBD1|-|TRBJ2-5|TRBV28
CASSTSQGAKETQYF
TGTGCCAGCAGTACTTCACAGGGGGCCAAGGAGACCCAGTACTTC
>TRBD2|-|TRBJ2-7|TRBV5-6
CASSWGSRTSGTWGYEQYF
TGTGCCAGCAGCTGGGGGTCTAGGACTAGCGGGACTTGGGGCTACGAGCAGTACTTC
>TRBD1|few|TRBJ1-2|TRBV24-1
CATSTGDGYTF
TGTGCCACCAGTACAGGGGATGGCTACACCTTC
>TRBD1|-|TRBJ2-1|TRBV4-2
CASSQTGALGHNEQFF
TGTGCCAGCAGCCAAACAGGGGCTCTAGGACACAATGAGCAGTTCTTC
>-|-|TRBJ1-5|TRBV24-1
CATSDYEGDQPQHF
TGTGCCACCAGTGATTACGAGGGGGATCAGCCCCAGCATTTT
>-|few|TRBJ1-2|TRBV28
CASTDNPYGYTF
TGTGCCAGCACGGACAATCCCTATGGCTACACCTTC
>TRBD1|-|TRBJ2-3|TRBV18
CASSHGTGITDTQYF
TGTGCCAGCTCGCACGGGACAGGCATCACAGATACGCAGTATTTT
>-|-|TRBJ2-3|TRBV3-1/TRBV3-2
CASSQDLYSTDTQYF
TGTGCCAGCAGCCAAGATCTGTATAGCACAGATACGCAGTATTTT
>TRBD1|-|TRBJ2-2|TRBV6-5
CASSYSAGQATGELFF
TGTGCCAGCAGTTACTCGGCGGGACAGGCCACCGGGGAGCTGTTTTTT
>-|-|TRBJ2-5|TRBV24-1
CATSDGGRETQYF
TGTGCCACCAGTGACGGGGGTCGAGAGACCCAGTACTTC
>-|-|TRBJ1-2|TRBV6-1
CASSDTGRYGYTF
TGTGCCAGCAGTGACACAGGGCGCTATGGCTACACCTTC
>-|-|TRBJ2-4|TRBV5-4
CASSPAQGIAKNIQYF
TGTGCCAGCAGCCCCGCACAGGGCATAGCCAAAAACATTCAGTACTTC
>TRBD1|-|TRBJ2-2|TRBV6-2/TRBV6-3
CASSYSDRGRSLDTGELFF
TGTGCCAGCAGTTACTCGGACAGGGGGCGCAGTTTGGACACCGGGGAGCTGTTTTTT
>TRBD1|-|TRBJ1-4|TRBV7-2
CASSPGQGNEKLFF
TGTGCCAGCAGTCCGGGACAGGGTAATGAAAAACTGTTTTTT
>TRBD1|-|TRBJ1-1|TRBV13
CASSFEGRTGRNTEAFF
TGTGCCAGCAGCTTTGAGGGCCGGACAGGGAGGAACACTGAAGCTTTCTTT
>-|-|TRBJ1-2|TRBV9
CASSQGLDYGYTF
TGTGCCAGCAGTCAGGGGTTAGACTATGGCTACACCTTC
>TRBD2|-|TRBJ2-2|TRBV6-2/TRBV6-3
CASSYGLAVITGELFF
TGTGCCAGCAGTTACGGACTAGCGGTAATCACCGGGGAGCTGTTTTTT
>TRBD1|-|TRBJ2-7|TRBV28
CASSQTPDRGPTYEQYF
TGTGCCAGCAGTCAAACCCCCGACAGGGGGCCAACCTACGAGCAGTACTTC
>-|-|TRBJ1-2|TRBV28
CASSLQTGTNYGYTF
TGTGCCAGCAGTCTCCAGACAGGTACCAACTATGGCTACACCTTC
>TRBD1|-|TRBJ1-1|TRBV6-5
CASSYRQGAVTEAFF
TGTGCCAGCAGTTACAGGCAGGGGGCAGTCACTGAAGCTTTCTTT